These 21 T cell receptor beta chains came from one sample sequenced in a study of T cell changes during pregnancy in multiple sclerosis. The method was immunoSEQ multiplex PCR; TCRdb's version includes in-frame clones alone and lacks a portion of them. The table records 65,000 to 90,000 clones, around 94% of them present only once. The specimen comprised peripheral blood, sampled in the third trimester of pregnancy. The receptors derive from a female donor in good health, enrolled as a control in a pregnancy study.

The chain joins TRBV10-2 to TRBJ1-3, with D perhaps matching TRBD1 (6 bases). The germline gives CDR1 WSHSY, CDR2 SAAADI. This CDR3 region has 16 residues. Trimming left V 0 bases short and J 1 base short, with 10 bases between. CDR3 coding DNA: TGCGCCAGCAGTGAGTCTTGGGGGCAATCTGGAAACACCATATATTTT. It translates to CASSESWGQSGNTIYF.

This chain connects TRBV5-1 to TRBJ1-1; D not certain. The germline V gene has CDR1 SGHRS and CDR2 YFSETQ. The CDR3 extends over 16 amino acids. Trimming took 5 bases from V and 0 from J, leaving 17 bases between them. The CDR3 DNA is TGCGCCAGCAGTCTACTAGGAGACAACATGAACACTGAAGCTTTCTTT. It codes for CASSLLGDNMNTEAFF.

V is TRBV7-9 and J is TRBJ2-7; TRBD2 matches at 11 bases. The V gene's germline CDR1 is SEHNR and CDR2 FQNEAQ (reference sequence). This CDR3 has 13 residues. Trimming at V came to 5 bases and at J to 5 bases, leaving 2 bases not matched to a gene. In DNA form, the CDR3 reads TGTGCCAGCAGCCGACTAGCGGGACACGAGCAGTACTTC. Protein: CASSRLAGHEQYF. Full variable domain (outside the CDR3, taken from reference TRBV7-9 and TRBJ2-7): DTGVSQNPRHKITKRGQNVTFRCDPISEHNRLYWYRQTLGQGPEFLTYFQNEAQLEKSRLLSDRFSAERPKGSFSTLEIQRTEQGDSAMYLCASSRLAGHEQYFGPGTRLTVT.

This clone occurred once. The V gene is TRBV6-1, the J gene TRBJ1-1; TRBD1 is a possible D gene (5 bases). Germline V gives CDR1 MNHNS, CDR2 SASEGT. The CDR3 runs to 15 residues. Trimming took off 1 base at V and 1 base at J, with 10 bases between the two ends. CDR3 sequence (DNA): TGTGCCAGCAGTGAAGAAACAGGCGGGAACACTGAAGCTTTCTTT. Encoded protein: CASSEETGGNTEAFF.

The chain carries TRBV7-9 and TRBJ1-3; 8 positions match TRBD1. The CDR3 loop spans 17 amino acids. V was pared by 5 bases and J by 0 bases, with 9 bases of the junction left unmatched. Germline CDR1 is SEHNR and CDR2 is FQNEAQ (reference sequence). In nucleotides, the CDR3 is TGTGCCAGCAGCACGACAGGGGCGGCTAGCTCTGGAAACACCATATATTTT. It specifies CASSTTGAASSGNTIYF. The full variable domain, completed using reference TRBV7-9 and TRBJ1-3, is DTGVSQNPRHKITKRGQNVTFRCDPISEHNRLYWYRQTLGQGPEFLTYFQNEAQLEKSRLLSDRFSAERPKGSFSTLEIQRTEQGDSAMYLCASSTTGAASSGNTIYFGEGSWLTVV.

The chain uses TRBV19 and TRBJ2-1, with TRBD2 matching 15 bases. In germline, CDR1 is LNHDA, CDR2 SQIVND (reference sequence). Trimming took 5 bases from V and 1 from J; bases not matched to a gene: 6. This CDR3 comprises 18 residues. The CDR3 DNA follows: TGTGCCAGTAGTCCGGGGGGACTAGCGGGGGGATCCTACAATGAGCAGTTCTTC. This translates into CASSPGGLAGGSYNEQFF.

This clone was counted a single time. V is TRBV11-3 and J is TRBJ2-1, with 8 bases lining up with TRBD2. Germline CDR1 is SGHNT and CDR2 is YENEEA. The length of the CDR3 is 15 residues. V was clipped by 1 base and J by 6 bases; unmatched bases: 5. The CDR3 DNA is TGTGCCAGCAGCTTAGCGGGCGGGGGGCTCAATGAGCAGTTCTTC. It encodes CASSLAGGGLNEQFF.

This clone was found once. V gene TRBV4-2 combines with J gene TRBJ1-1, with 7 bases that match TRBD1. The CDR3 extends over 16 amino acids. The trim removed 3 bases at V and 2 bases at J, leaving 9 bases unmatched. Germline lookup yields CDR1 LGHNA and CDR2 YNFKEQ. CDR3 DNA: TGTGCCAGCAGCCACTTCGGGACAGCGGTAAACACTGAAGCTTTCTTT. Protein: CASSHFGTAVNTEAFF.

This clone is labeled medium-sized. V gene TRBV19 combines with J gene TRBJ1-2; D is undetermined. V lost 1 base and J 4 bases, leaving 7 bases between the germline ends. CDR1 LNHDA and CDR2 SQIVND come from the germline V gene (reference sequence). This CDR3 spans 13 amino acids. The CDR3 reads CASSIAMSYGYTF. The DNA for the CDR3 is TGTGCCAGTAGTATAGCCATGTCCTATGGCTACACCTTC.

The genes are TRBV19 and TRBJ1-2, with 10 nucleotides matching TRBD1. The CDR3 runs to 16 residues. Germline loops: CDR1 LNHDA, CDR2 SQIVND (reference sequence). With V trimmed by 4 bases and J by 2 bases, 7 bases remained unmatched. In DNA, the CDR3 is TGTGCCAGTAGTACCCGACAGGGGGCGGGAAACTATGGCTACACCTTC. Its protein product is CASSTRQGAGNYGYTF.

This sequence joins TRBV7-5 and TRBJ1-3; the table's D call TRBD1 went unverified against the DNA. TRBV7-5 is termed a pseudogene. CDR3 length equals 14 residues. CDR3 nucleotides: TGTGTCAGAAGCTTTGGGGCGTCTGGAAACACCATATATTTT. This sequence encodes CVRSFGASGNTIYF.

The V call is TRBV7-6, the J call TRBJ2-2; 10 nucleotides line up with TRBD1. Losses at the gene ends were 5 bases for V and 3 bases for J; bases not matched to a gene: 15. Germline V CDR1 and CDR2: SGHVS, FNYEAQ. The CDR3 covers 19 residues. CDR3: CASSTRRALGQGYTGELFF. CDR3 nucleotide sequence: TGTGCCAGCAGCACCCGGCGTGCGTTGGGACAGGGGTACACCGGGGAGCTGTTTTTT.

The rearrangement uses TRBV9 and TRBJ2-1; 8 bases line up with TRBD2. V was clipped by 4 bases and J by 5 bases; unmatched bases: 11. Germline V lookup: CDR1 SGDLS, CDR2 YYNGEE. This CDR3 is built from 16 residues. The CDR3 protein is CASSLRTSWPDNEQFF. The CDR3 DNA reads as TGTGCCAGCAGCCTAAGGACTAGCTGGCCCGACAATGAGCAGTTCTTC.

CDR3 sequence: CASRPAGFNEKLFF. In DNA form, the CDR3 reads TGTGCCAGCAGGCCCGCAGGGTTTAATGAAAAACTGTTTTTT. The chain has TRBV27 and TRBJ1-4; D is possibly TRBD1 (5 bases). V lost 6 bases and J lost 4, with 12 bases in between. CDR1 MNHEY and CDR2 SMNVEV come from the germline V gene (reference sequence). This CDR3 is built from 14 residues.

The gene calls are TRBV27 and TRBJ2-1, with 8 bases lining up with TRBD1. The CDR3 sequence is 16 residues long. Trimming cost V 5 bases and J 0 bases; bases outside gene matches: 6. Germline CDR1 MNHEY, CDR2 SMNVEV (reference sequence). CDR3 region: CASSLRQGSSYNEQFF. As DNA, the CDR3 is TGTGCCAGCAGTCTCCGACAGGGGAGCTCCTACAATGAGCAGTTCTTC.

The V and J genes are TRBV27 and TRBJ1-2; maybe TRBD1 (5 bases). The CDR3 loop spans 14 amino acids. V gave up 9 bases and J gave up 8 bases, with 22 bases separating them. Germline CDR1 and CDR2: MNHEY and SMNVEV (reference sequence). CDR3 region: CASGTPPASGGYTF. In DNA form, the CDR3 reads TGTGCCAGTGGGACTCCCCCAGCTTCGGGGGGCTACACCTTC.

The chain uses TRBV18 and TRBJ2-1; tentative D call: TRBD2 (6 bases). The V and J ends lost 3 bases and 4 bases respectively, with 13 bases between them. This CDR3 contains 15 residues. CDR1 is KGHSH and CDR2 is LQKENI in the germline V gene. This CDR3 reads CASSPYGTLYNEQFF. CDR3 in DNA: TGTGCCAGCTCACCCTACGGGACTCTATACAATGAGCAGTTCTTC. The whole variable domain, remainder taken from reference TRBV18 and TRBJ2-1, is NAGVMQNPRHLVRRRGQEARLRCSPMKGHSHVYWYRQLPEEGLKFMVYLQKENIIDESGMPKERFSAEFPKEGPSILRIQQVVRGDSAAYFCASSPYGTLYNEQFFGPGTRLTVL.

The rearrangement joins TRBV5-8 to TRBJ2-3, with D possibly matching TRBD2 (6 bases). This CDR3 is 14 amino acids long. Trimming removed 5 bases at V and 2 bases at J, with 12 bases between. Germline V lookup: CDR1 SGHTS, CDR2 YDEGEE. CDR3 sequence reads: CASSRLDPTDTQYF. The CDR3 nucleotides are TGTGCCAGCAGTCGACTAGATCCCACAGATACGCAGTATTTT.

The V gene is TRBV27, the J gene TRBJ2-7; TRBD2 matches at 8 bases. Germline lookup yields CDR1 MNHEY and CDR2 SMNVEV (reference sequence). The trim removed 8 bases at V and 3 bases at J, leaving 12 bases unmatched. The CDR3 has 15 amino acids. For the CDR3, the DNA is TGTGCCAGCGGGGCAGTTCGGGGGGGCGTCTACGAGCAGTACTTC. Residues: CASGAVRGGVYEQYF.

The V call is TRBV28, the J call TRBJ2-1; D is unresolved. Germline V gene lookup returns CDR1 MDHEN and CDR2 SYDVKM. The ends were cut back, 8 bases at V and 8 bases at J, with 10 bases in the middle. CDR3 length: 11 amino acids. This CDR3 is CASVRIDEQFF. For the CDR3, the DNA is TGTGCCAGCGTGCGCATCGATGAGCAGTTCTTC.

This rearrangement joins TRBV14 to TRBJ2-1; TRBD2 is a possible D gene (5 bases). Germline CDR1 SGHDN, CDR2 FVKESK. The germline V and J ends were trimmed by 2 bases and 2 bases, with 10 bases remaining between them. This CDR3 contains 15 residues. For the CDR3, the DNA is TGTGCCAGCAGCCAATCACGGGGTCCCTACAATGAGCAGTTCTTC. Amino acid sequence: CASSQSRGPYNEQFF. Full variable domain (remainder filled in from reference TRBV14 and TRBJ2-1): EAGVTQFPSHSVIEKGQTVTLRCDPISGHDNLYWYRRVMGKEIKFLLHFVKESKQDESGMPNNRFLAERTGGTYSTLKVQPAELEDSGVYFCASSQSRGPYNEQFFGPGTRLTVL.